The 21 T cell receptor beta chains listed next were all sequenced from one sample in a study of cytomegalovirus exposure and HLA in healthy donors. The PCR employed 60 Vbeta primers together with 13 Jbeta primers. Produced via immunoSEQ multiplex PCR; TCRdb's table is partial and in-frame only. The repertoire consists of more than 110,000 clones, with about 85% occurring once and the leading ten covering approximately 3%. Sequencing was carried out using PBMCs. The origin of the receptors is a female donor in good health and CMV-seronegative.

The J gene is TRBJ2-7, the V gene TRBV2; 7 bases line up with TRBD1. The CDR3 has 15 amino acids. Germline V gene data show CDR1 as SNHLY and CDR2 as FYNNEI. V lost 6 bases and J lost 4; bases outside the gene matches: 12. CDR3 sequence reads: CASSTSARDRYEQYF. DNA for the CDR3: TGTGCCAGCAGCACCTCCGCCCGGGACAGATACGAGCAGTACTTC.

This clone was detected a few times. The CDR3 loop is CASKENMNTEAFF. The CDR3 DNA follows: TGCGCCAGCAAGGAGAACATGAACACTGAAGCTTTCTTT. The chain carries TRBV4-3 and TRBJ1-1; D unclear. Germline V gene data show CDR1 as LGHNA and CDR2 as YSLEER. This CDR3 is 13 amino acids long. V shed 7 bases and J shed 0 bases, with 9 bases lying between them.

The chain links TRBV27 to TRBJ2-5, with TRBD2 as a possible D gene (6 bases). Germline V gene sequence: CDR1 MNHEY, CDR2 SMNVEV (reference sequence). Deletions cut 3 bases from V and 5 bases from J, with 13 bases between. The CDR3 runs 14 residues. CDR3 nucleotide sequence: TGTGCCAGCAGTTTTGGGAGGAGTGGGGAGACCCAGTACTTC. The encoded protein is CASSFGRSGETQYF.

V and J are TRBV5-1 and TRBJ2-1; 9 bases map to TRBD1. The CDR3 covers 14 residues. Unmatched junction bases numbered 5, after V lost 4 bases and J lost 6 bases. Germline CDR1 reads SGHRS; CDR2 reads YFSETQ. The CDR3 is CASSLGQGSNEQFF. The CDR3 nucleotides are TGCGCCAGCAGCCTCGGACAGGGGTCCAATGAGCAGTTCTTC.

The chain joins TRBV15 to TRBJ2-3; 10 nucleotides align to TRBD2. This CDR3 is 17 amino acids long. The J segment lost 0 bases and the V segment lost 3 bases, leaving 6 bases of the junction unmatched. Germline values: CDR1 LNHNV, CDR2 YYDKDF (reference sequence). DNA for the CDR3: TGTGCCACCAGCAGGACGACTAGCGGGCAGAGCACAGATACGCAGTATTTT. It encodes CATSRTTSGQSTDTQYF.

The chain recombines TRBV9 with TRBJ2-1, with a tentative D call TRBD2 (6 bases). This CDR3 region has 13 residues. Trimming shortened V by 3 bases and J by 8 bases, and 12 bases separated the two germline ends. Germline CDR1 and CDR2: SGDLS and YYNGEE. CDR3 region: CASSAGTGDEQFF. CDR3 nucleotides: TGTGCCAGCAGCGCTGGGACTGGCGATGAGCAGTTCTTC. Complete variable domain (other parts from reference TRBV9 and TRBJ2-1): DSGVTQTPKHLITATGQRVTLRCSPRSGDLSVYWYQQSLDQGLQFLIQYYNGEERAKGNILERFSAQQFPDLHSELNLSSLELGDSALYFCASSAGTGDEQFFGPGTRLTVL.

The chain has TRBV29-1 and TRBJ2-1, with D tentatively TRBD2 (6 bases). The CDR3 is 13 amino acids. Between the trimmed V and J ends, which lost 4 bases and 8 bases, there was a span of 15 bases. CDR1 and CDR2 from the germline V gene are SQVTM and ANQGSEA. The CDR3 reads CSVAGLFNYEQFF. DNA for the CDR3: TGCAGCGTTGCGGGACTCTTCAACTATGAGCAGTTCTTC.

This clone is a singleton in its sample. The rearrangement uses TRBV19 and TRBJ2-1; no clear D gene. Germline V gives CDR1 LNHDA, CDR2 SQIVND (reference sequence). The CDR3 extends over 15 amino acids. The V gene lost 5 bases and the J gene lost 0 bases, with 11 bases spanning the gap. In DNA, the CDR3 is TGTGCCAGTAGTCCTTACTATAGCTCCTACAATGAGCAGTTCTTC. Amino acid sequence: CASSPYYSSYNEQFF.

This chain uses TRBV25-1 with TRBJ1-5, with D possibly matching TRBD1 (6 bases). Germline V gives CDR1 MGHDK, CDR2 SYGVNS. The CDR3 covers 17 residues. V was cut by 9 bases and J by 2 bases, with 23 bases left in between. CDR3 DNA sequence: TGTGCCAGACTGATTTTAGGGTGTAAGGGGGGCAATCAGCCCCAGCATTTT. This gives the protein CARLILGCKGGNQPQHF.

The rearrangement links TRBV9 to TRBJ1-2; D is ambiguous. Germline CDR1 is SGDLS and CDR2 is YYNGEE. V lost 0 bases, J lost 5 bases, and 8 bases lay in between. The CDR3 is 13 residues long. CDR3 in amino acids: CASSVDSWYGYTF. DNA for the CDR3: TGTGCCAGCAGCGTAGACAGCTGGTATGGCTACACCTTC.

This chain connects TRBV19 to TRBJ2-5, with 7 bases lining up with TRBD2. CDR1 LNHDA and CDR2 SQIVND come from the germline V gene (reference sequence). With V trimmed by 4 bases and J by 1 base, 9 bases remained unmatched. This CDR3 is 16 amino acids long. The CDR3 DNA is TGTGCCAGTAGTAGTACGCTAGCGGCGGTCCAAGAGACCCAGTACTTC. This sequence encodes CASSSTLAAVQETQYF.

The chain uses TRBV6-5 and TRBJ1-2; unclear D gene. V dropped 6 bases and J dropped 4 bases, with 12 bases sitting between them. The CDR3 is 13 amino acids. Germline V gene data show CDR1 as MNHEY and CDR2 as SVGAGI. DNA for the CDR3: TGTGCCAGCAGAAGAGAACTAGGCTATGGCTACACCTTC. Amino acid sequence: CASRRELGYGYTF.

The gene calls are TRBV4-1 and TRBJ1-2; D call uncertain. CDR3 length equals 14 residues. V dropped 0 bases and J dropped 4 bases, with 9 bases sitting between them. CDR1 and CDR2 (germline): MGHRA, YSYEKL. CDR3 loop: CASSQDKAGYGYTF. The CDR3, as DNA: TGCGCCAGCAGCCAAGATAAGGCAGGCTATGGCTACACCTTC.

The chain couples TRBV28 to TRBJ2-2, with D possibly being TRBD1 (6 bases). This CDR3 has 13 residues. V was pared by 6 bases and J by 6 bases, with 11 bases between. Germline V gives CDR1 MDHEN, CDR2 SYDVKM. The CDR3 region is CASSLWTAGELFF. The CDR3 DNA reads as TGTGCCAGCAGCCTTTGGACAGCCGGGGAGCTGTTTTTT.

The chain employs TRBV20-1 and TRBJ1-1, with a possible D match to TRBD1 (5 bases). Trimming shortened V by 0 bases and J by 11 bases, and 10 bases separated the two germline ends. Germline V CDR1 and CDR2: DFQATT, SNEGSKA (reference sequence). The CDR3 consists of 11 residues. The CDR3 region has the DNA TGCAGTGCTAGAGACAGGGATTTCGCTTTCTTT. Protein sequence: CSARDRDFAFF.

The chain is built from TRBV7-2 and TRBJ2-1; 13 nucleotides align to TRBD2. The CDR3 covers 15 residues. J gave up 7 bases and V 0 bases, and 0 bases lay outside the gene matches. Germline CDR1 SGHTA, CDR2 FQGNSA. CDR3 amino acids: CASSLATSGGNEQFF. The CDR3 DNA sequence: TGTGCCAGCAGCTTAGCGACTAGCGGGGGGAATGAGCAGTTCTTC.

The chain joins TRBV5-1 to TRBJ2-1; TRBD2 matches at 7 bases. CDR1 is SGHRS and CDR2 is YFSETQ in the germline V gene. The CDR3 totals 15 residues. V lost 4 bases to trimming and J lost 5 bases; unmatched junction nucleotides: 9. In DNA form, the CDR3 reads TGCGCCAGCAGCCCCAACCGGGGGGTTAACAATGAGCAGTTCTTC. Amino acids: CASSPNRGVNNEQFF.

J is TRBJ2-5 and V is TRBV21-1; the table's D call, TRBD1, has no DNA check behind it. TRBV21-1 is deemed a pseudogene. The CDR3 contains 19 residues. CDR3 residues: CASSPRRFPGQGANETQYF. CDR3 in DNA: TGTGCCAGCAGCCCACGTCGATTTCCGGGACAGGGGGCGAATGAGACCCAGTACTTC.

The chain joins TRBV27 to TRBJ1-5; TRBD1 matches 7 bases. This CDR3 contains 16 residues. V was pared by 0 bases and J by 4 bases, with 6 bases of the junction left unmatched. CDR1 and CDR2 (germline): MNHEY, SMNVEV (reference sequence). The CDR3 coding sequence is TGTGCCAGCAGTTTATCGATAGGGGGCTTAAATCAGCCCCAGCATTTT. Protein product: CASSLSIGGLNQPQHF.

The chain joins TRBV9 to TRBJ1-2; D is undetermined. Deletions cut 4 bases from V and 4 bases from J, with 17 bases between. This CDR3 region has 15 residues. Germline V lookup: CDR1 SGDLS, CDR2 YYNGEE. DNA for the CDR3: TGTGCCAGCAGCCCCGCCCCCCCCGGGGTCTATGGCTACACCTTC. It specifies CASSPAPPGVYGYTF.

This chain uses TRBV28 with TRBJ1-2, with TRBD1 identical over 9 bases. The CDR3 spans 14 residues. Germline V lookup: CDR1 MDHEN, CDR2 SYDVKM. After removal of 5 bases from V and 12 bases from J, the junction contained 13 bases not matched to a gene. The CDR3 region is CASSPLLGDRANTF. In DNA form, the CDR3 reads TGTGCCAGCAGTCCACTCCTAGGGGACAGGGCCAACACCTTC.